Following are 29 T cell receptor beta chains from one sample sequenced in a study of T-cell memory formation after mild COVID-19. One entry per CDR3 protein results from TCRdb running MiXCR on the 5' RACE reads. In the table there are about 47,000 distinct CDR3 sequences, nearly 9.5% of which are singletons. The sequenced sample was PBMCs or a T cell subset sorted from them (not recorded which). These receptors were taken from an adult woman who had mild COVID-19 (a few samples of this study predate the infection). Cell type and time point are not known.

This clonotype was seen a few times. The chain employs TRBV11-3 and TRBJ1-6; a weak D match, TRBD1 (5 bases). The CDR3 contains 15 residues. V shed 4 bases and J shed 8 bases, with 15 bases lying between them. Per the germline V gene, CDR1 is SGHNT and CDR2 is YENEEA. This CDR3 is CASSSNRMVDSPLHF. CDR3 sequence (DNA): TGTGCCAGCAGCTCTAACAGGATGGTAGATTCACCCCTCCACTTT.

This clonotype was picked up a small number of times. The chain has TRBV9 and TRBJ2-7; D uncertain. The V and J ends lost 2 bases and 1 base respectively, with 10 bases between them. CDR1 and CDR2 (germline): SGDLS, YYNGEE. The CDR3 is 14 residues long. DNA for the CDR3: TGTGCCAGCAGCGTGGTGGGCAGTTCCTACGAGCAGTACTTC. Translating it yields CASSVVGSSYEQYF.

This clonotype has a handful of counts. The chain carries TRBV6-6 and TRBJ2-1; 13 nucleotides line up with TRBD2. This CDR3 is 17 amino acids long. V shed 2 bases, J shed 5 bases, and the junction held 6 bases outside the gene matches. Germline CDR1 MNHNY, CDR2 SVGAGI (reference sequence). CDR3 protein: CASSYPSGLAGNNEQFF. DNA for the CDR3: TGTGCCAGCAGTTACCCCTCGGGACTAGCGGGGAACAATGAGCAGTTCTTC.

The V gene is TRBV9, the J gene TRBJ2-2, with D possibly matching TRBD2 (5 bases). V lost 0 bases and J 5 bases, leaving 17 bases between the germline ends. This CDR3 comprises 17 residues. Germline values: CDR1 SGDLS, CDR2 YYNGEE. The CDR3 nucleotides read TGTGCCAGCAGCGTAGATGCGGGCAACACGGGAACCGGGGAGCTGTTTTTT. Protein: CASSVDAGNTGTGELFF.

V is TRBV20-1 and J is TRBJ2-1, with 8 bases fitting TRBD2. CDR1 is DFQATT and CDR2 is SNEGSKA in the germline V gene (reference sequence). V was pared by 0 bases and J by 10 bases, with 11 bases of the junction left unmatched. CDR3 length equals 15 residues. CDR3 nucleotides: TGCAGTGCTAGAGAACCGGGACTAGGCCATTCGGAGCAGTTCTTC. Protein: CSAREPGLGHSEQFF.

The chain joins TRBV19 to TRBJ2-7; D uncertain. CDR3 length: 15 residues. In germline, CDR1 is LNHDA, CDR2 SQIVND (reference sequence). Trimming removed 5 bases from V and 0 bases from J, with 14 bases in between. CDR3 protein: CASSPGPKASYEQYF. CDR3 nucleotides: TGTGCCAGTAGTCCCGGACCGAAAGCCTCCTACGAGCAGTACTTC.

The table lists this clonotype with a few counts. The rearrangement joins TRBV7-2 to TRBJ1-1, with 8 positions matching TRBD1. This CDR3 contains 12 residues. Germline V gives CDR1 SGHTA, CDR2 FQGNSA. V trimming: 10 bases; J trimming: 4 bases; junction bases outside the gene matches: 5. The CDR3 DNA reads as TGTGCCACCGGAGACAGGGGCACTGAAGCTTTCTTT. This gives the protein CATGDRGTEAFF.

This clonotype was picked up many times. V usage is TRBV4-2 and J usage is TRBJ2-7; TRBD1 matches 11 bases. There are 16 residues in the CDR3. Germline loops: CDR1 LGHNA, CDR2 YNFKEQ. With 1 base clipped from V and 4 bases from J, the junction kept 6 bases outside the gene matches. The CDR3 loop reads CASSQASGTGGYEQYF. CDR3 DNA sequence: TGTGCCAGCAGCCAAGCCTCCGGGACAGGGGGGTACGAGCAGTACTTC.

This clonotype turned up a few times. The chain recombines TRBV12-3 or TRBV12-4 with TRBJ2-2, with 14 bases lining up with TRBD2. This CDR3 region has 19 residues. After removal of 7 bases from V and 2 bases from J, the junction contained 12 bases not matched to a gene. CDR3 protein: CASNPGTSGRSVNTGELFF. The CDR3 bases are TGTGCCAGCAACCCCGGGACTAGCGGGAGATCGGTTAACACCGGGGAGCTGTTTTTT.

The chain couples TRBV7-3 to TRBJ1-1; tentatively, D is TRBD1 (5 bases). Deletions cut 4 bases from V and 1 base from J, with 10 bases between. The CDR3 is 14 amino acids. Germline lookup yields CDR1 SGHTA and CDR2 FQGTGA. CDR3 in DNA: TGTGCCAGCAGCTCACGACAGACGAACACTGAAGCTTTCTTT. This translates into CASSSRQTNTEAFF.

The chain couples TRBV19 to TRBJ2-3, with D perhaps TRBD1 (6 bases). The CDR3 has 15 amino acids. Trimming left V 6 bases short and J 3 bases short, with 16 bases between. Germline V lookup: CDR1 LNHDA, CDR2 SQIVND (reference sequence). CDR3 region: CASSQTDRWTDTQYF. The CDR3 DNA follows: TGTGCCAGTAGCCAAACCGACAGGTGGACAGATACGCAGTATTTT. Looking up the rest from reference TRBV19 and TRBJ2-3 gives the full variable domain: DGGITQSPKYLFRKEGQNVTLSCEQNLNHDAMYWYRQDPGQGLRLIYYSQIVNDFQKGDIAEGYSVSREKKESFPLTVTSAQKNPTAFYLCASSQTDRWTDTQYFGPGTRLTVL.

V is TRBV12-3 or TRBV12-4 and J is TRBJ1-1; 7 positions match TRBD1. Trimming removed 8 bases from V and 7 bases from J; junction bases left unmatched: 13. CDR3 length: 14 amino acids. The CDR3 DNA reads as TGTGCCAGCTCAACGGCACAGGGGATAAATGAAGCTTTCTTT. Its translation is CASSTAQGINEAFF.

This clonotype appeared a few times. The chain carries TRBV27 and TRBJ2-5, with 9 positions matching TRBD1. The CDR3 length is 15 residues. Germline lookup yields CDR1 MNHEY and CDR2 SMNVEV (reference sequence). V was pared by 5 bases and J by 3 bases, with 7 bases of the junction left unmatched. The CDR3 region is CASSRSGTGKETQYF. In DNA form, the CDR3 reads TGTGCCAGCAGTCGTTCCGGGACAGGGAAAGAGACCCAGTACTTC.

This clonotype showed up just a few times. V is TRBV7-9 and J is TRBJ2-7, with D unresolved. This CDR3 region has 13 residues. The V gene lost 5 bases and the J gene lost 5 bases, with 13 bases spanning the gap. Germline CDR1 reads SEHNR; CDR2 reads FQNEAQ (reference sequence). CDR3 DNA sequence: TGTGCCAGCAGCCAAAGCCCGAGAGACGAGCAGTACTTC. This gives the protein CASSQSPRDEQYF.

CDR3 sequence (DNA): TGTGCCAGCAGCACCAGACTAGCGGGAGTCCCAATTGATGAGCAGTTCTTC. Its protein is CASSTRLAGVPIDEQFF. The V call is TRBV21-1, the J call TRBJ2-1; no check of the table's D call, TRBD2, against the DNA was made. TRBV21-1 is reported as a pseudogene. CDR3 length: 17 amino acids.

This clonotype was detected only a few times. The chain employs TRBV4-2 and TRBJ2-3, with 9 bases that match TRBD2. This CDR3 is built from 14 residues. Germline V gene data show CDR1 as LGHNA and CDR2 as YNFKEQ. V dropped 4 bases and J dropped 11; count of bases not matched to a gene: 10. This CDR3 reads CASSRDGLAGKQYF. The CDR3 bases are TGTGCCAGCAGCCGAGACGGCCTAGCGGGAAAGCAGTATTTT.

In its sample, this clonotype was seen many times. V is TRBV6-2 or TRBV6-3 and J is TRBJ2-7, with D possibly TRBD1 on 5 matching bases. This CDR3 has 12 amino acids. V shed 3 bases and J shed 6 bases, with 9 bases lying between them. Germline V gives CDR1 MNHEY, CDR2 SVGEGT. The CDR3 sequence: CASSYGQSEQYF. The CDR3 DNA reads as TGTGCCAGCAGTTATGGACAAAGCGAGCAGTACTTC.

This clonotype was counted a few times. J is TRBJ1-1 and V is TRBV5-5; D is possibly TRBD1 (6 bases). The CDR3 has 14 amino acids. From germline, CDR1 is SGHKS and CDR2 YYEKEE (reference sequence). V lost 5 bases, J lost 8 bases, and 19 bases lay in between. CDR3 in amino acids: CASRGTGLKGEAFF. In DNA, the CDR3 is TGTGCCAGCAGGGGAACAGGGTTGAAGGGCGAAGCTTTCTTT.

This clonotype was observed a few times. CDR3 amino acids: CASSSSRQGAEAFF. The CDR3 bases are TGTGCCAGCAGCTCATCTCGGCAGGGCGCTGAAGCTTTCTTT. V and J are TRBV9 and TRBJ1-1, with D tentatively TRBD1 (5 bases). Trimming removed 4 bases at V and 6 bases at J, with 16 bases between. This CDR3 comprises 14 residues. CDR1 is SGDLS, CDR2 YYNGEE, per germline.

CDR3 in amino acids: CASSLARGARTDTQYF. As DNA, the CDR3 is TGTGCCAGCAGTTTAGCGCGGGGGGCACGCACAGATACGCAGTATTTT. This chain joins TRBV12-3 or TRBV12-4 and TRBJ2-3, with TRBD2 identical over 8 bases. This CDR3 is 16 amino acids long. The trim removed 0 bases at V and 1 base at J, leaving 3 bases unmatched.

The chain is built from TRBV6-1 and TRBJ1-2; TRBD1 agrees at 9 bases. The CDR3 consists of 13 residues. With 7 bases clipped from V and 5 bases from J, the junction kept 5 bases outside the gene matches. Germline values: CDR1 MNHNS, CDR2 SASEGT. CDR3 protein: CASTTDRGYGYTF. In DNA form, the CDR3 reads TGTGCCAGCACTACGGACAGGGGTTATGGCTACACCTTC.

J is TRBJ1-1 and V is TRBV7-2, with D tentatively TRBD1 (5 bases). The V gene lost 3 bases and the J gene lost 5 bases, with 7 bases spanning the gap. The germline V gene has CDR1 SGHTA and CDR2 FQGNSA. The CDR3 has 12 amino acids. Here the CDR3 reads CASSFWGTEAFF. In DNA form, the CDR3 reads TGTGCCAGCAGCTTCTGGGGGACTGAAGCTTTCTTT.

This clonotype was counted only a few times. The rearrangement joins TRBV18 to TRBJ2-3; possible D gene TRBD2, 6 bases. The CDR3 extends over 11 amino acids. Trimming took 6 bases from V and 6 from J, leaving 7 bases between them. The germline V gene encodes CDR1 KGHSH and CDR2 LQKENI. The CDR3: CASSAGDTQYF. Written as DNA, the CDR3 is TGTGCCAGCTCCGCGGGGGATACGCAGTATTTT.

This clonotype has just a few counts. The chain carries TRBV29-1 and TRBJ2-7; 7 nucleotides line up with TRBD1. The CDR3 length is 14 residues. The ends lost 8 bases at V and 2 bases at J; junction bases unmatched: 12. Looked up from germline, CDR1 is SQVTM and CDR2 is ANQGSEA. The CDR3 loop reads CSTRDRDRTYEQYF. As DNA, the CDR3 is TGCAGCACAAGAGACCGGGACAGAACCTACGAGCAGTACTTC.

CDR3 coding DNA: TGTGCCACCCAGAGGGCAGGGGGATTCACAGATACGCAGTATTTT. It is translated as CATQRAGGFTDTQYF. The genes are TRBV24-1 and TRBJ2-3; TRBD1 matches at 7 bases. The V segment lost 9 bases and the J segment 2 bases; nucleotides outside the gene matches: 10. The length of the CDR3 is 15 residues. Germline assignment: CDR1 KGHDR and CDR2 SFDVKD.

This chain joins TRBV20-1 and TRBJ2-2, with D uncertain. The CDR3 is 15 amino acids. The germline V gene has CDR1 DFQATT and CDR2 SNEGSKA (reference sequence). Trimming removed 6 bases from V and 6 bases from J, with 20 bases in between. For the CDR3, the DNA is TGCAGTGCAATATACAGCGAGACAAGGGCCGGGGAGCTGTTTTTT. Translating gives CSAIYSETRAGELFF.

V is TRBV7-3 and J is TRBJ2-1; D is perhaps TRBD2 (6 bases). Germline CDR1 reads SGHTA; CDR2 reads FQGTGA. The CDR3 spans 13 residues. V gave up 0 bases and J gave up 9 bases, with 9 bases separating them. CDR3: CASSLTKGLEQFF. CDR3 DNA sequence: TGTGCCAGCAGCTTAACTAAGGGACTTGAGCAGTTCTTC.

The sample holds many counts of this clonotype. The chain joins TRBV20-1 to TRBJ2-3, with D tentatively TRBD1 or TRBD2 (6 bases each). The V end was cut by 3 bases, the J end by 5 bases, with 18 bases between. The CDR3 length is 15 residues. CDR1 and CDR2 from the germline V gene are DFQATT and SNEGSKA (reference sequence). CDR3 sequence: CSASKWGASGDTQYF. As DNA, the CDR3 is TGCAGTGCTAGCAAGTGGGGGGCGTCGGGAGATACGCAGTATTTT.

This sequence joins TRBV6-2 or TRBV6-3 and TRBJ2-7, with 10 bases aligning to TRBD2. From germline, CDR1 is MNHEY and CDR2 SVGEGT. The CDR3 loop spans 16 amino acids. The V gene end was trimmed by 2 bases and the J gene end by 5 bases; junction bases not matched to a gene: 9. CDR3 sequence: CASSYPPLAGVNEQYF. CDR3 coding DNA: TGTGCCAGCAGTTACCCTCCCCTAGCGGGAGTTAACGAGCAGTACTTC.